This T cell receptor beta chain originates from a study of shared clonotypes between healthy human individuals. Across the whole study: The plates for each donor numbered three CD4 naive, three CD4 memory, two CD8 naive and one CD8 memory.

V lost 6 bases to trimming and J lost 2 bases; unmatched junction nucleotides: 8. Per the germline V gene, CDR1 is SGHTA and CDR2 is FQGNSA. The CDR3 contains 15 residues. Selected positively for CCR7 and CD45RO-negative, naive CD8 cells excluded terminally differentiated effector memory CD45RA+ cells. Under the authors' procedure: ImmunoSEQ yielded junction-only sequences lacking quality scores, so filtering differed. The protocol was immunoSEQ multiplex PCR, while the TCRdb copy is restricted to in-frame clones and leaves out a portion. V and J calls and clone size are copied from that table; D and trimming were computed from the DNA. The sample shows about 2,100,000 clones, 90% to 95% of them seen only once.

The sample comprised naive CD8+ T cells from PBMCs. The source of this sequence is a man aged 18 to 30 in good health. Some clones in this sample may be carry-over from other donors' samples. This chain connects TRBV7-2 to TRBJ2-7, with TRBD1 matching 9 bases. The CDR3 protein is CASRSGTGSTYEQYF. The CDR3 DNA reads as TGTGCCAGCAGATCCGGGACAGGGAGCACCTACGAGCAGTACTTC.